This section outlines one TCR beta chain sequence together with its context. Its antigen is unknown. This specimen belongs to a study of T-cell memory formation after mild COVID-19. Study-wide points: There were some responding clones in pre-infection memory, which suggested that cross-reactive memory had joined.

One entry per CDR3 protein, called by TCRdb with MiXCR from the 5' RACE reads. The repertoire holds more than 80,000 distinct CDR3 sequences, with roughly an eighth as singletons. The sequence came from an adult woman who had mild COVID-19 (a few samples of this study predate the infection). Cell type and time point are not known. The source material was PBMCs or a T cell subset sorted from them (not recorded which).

The CDR3 region is CASSHQDTEAFF. The CDR3 coding sequence is TGTGCCAGCAGCCATCAGGACACTGAAGCTTTCTTT. This sequence joins TRBV7-9 and TRBJ1-1; D is unresolved. Per the germline V gene, CDR1 is SEHNR and CDR2 is FQNEAQ (reference sequence). Between the trimmed V and J ends, which lost 5 bases and 3 bases, there was a span of 7 bases. There are 12 residues in the CDR3.